This TCR beta chain was captured in a study of blood T cells in healthy people across ages. The CDR3 loop spans 16 amino acids. The germline V gene has CDR1 KGHDR and CDR2 SFDVKD. The V and J ends lost 3 bases and 0 bases respectively, with 12 bases between them. Donors gave around 10 milliliters of peripheral blood apiece. Primers used in a second PCR of about 7 to 12 cycles were a sample-barcoded 5' primer and a J-beta primer mix. TCRdb independently ran MiXCR on the 5' RACE reads; one entry per CDR3 protein. The sample gives about 1.8 million distinct CDR3 sequences, 40% to 55% of which show up once; around 2.1% is in the top ten.

The receptor was isolated from a woman aged 35 to 49 in good health. The source material was blood. The V gene is TRBV24-1, the J gene TRBJ2-3; D unresolved. The CDR3 sequence: CATSDVRGLSTDTQYF. The CDR3 nucleotides read TGTGCCACCAGTGATGTGCGAGGCTTGAGCACAGATACGCAGTATTTT.